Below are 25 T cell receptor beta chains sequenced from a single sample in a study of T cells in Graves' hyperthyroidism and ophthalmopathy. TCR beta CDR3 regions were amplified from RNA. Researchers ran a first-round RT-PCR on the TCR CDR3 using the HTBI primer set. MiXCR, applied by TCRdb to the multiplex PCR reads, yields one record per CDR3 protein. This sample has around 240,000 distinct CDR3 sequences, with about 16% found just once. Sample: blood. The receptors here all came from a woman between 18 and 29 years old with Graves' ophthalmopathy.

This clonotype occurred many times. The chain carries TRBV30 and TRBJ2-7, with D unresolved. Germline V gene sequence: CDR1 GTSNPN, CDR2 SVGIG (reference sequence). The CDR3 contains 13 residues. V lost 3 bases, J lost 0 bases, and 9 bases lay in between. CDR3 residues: CAWSDGVSYEQYF. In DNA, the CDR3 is TGTGCCTGGAGCGACGGAGTCTCCTACGAGCAGTACTTC.

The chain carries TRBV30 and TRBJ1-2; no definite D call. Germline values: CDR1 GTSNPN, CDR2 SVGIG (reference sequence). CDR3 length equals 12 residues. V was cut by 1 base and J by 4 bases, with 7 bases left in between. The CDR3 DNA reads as TGTGCCTGGAGTGACGGCCGCTATGGCTACACCTTC. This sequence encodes CAWSDGRYGYTF.

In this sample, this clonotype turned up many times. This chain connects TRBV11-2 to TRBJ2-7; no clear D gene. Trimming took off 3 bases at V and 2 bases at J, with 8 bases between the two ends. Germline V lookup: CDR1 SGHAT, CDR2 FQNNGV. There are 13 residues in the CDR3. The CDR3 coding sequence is TGTGCCAGCAGCTTCGGCACCGCCTACGAGCAGTACTTC. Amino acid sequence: CASSFGTAYEQYF.

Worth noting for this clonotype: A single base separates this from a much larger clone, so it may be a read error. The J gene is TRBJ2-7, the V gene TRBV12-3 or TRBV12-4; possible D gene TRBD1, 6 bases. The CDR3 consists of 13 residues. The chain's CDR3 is CAGSLDRIYEQYF. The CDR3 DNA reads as TGTGCCGGCAGTCTGGACAGAATCTACGAGCAGTACTTC.

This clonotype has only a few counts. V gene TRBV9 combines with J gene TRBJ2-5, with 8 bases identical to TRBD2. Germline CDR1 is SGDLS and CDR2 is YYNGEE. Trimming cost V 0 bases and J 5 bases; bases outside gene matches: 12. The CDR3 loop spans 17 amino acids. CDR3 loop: CASSVAPGGGVGETQYF. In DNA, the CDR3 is TGTGCCAGCAGCGTAGCCCCCGGGGGGGGAGTAGGGGAGACCCAGTACTTC.

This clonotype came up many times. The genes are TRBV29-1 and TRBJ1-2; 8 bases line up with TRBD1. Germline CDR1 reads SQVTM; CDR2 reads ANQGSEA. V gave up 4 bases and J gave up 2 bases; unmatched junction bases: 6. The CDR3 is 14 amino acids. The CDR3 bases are TGCAGCGTTGCGTTAACAGGGGGGAACTATGGCTACACCTTC. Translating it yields CSVALTGGNYGYTF.

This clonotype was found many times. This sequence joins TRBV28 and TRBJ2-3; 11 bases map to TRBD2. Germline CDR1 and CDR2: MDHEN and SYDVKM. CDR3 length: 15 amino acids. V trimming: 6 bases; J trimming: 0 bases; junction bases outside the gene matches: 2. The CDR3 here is CASRIAGGSTDTQYF. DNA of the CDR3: TGTGCCAGCAGAATAGCGGGGGGGAGCACAGATACGCAGTATTTT.

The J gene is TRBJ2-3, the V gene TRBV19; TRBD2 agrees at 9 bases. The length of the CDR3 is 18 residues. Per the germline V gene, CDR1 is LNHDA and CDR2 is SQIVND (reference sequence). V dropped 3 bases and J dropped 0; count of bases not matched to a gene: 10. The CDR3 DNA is TGTGCCAGTAGTATTAACCGGCTAGCGGGGTCTAGCACAGATACGCAGTATTTT. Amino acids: CASSINRLAGSSTDTQYF.

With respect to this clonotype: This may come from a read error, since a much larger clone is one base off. The CDR3 loop is CSARGGVAGAGTQFF. The CDR3 nucleotides are TGCAGTGCTAGAGGGGGAGTAGCGGGAGCTGGGACCCAGTTCTTC. V is TRBV20-1 and J is TRBJ2-1, with TRBD2 identical over 9 bases. The CDR3 consists of 15 residues. Germline V gene lookup returns CDR1 DFQATT and CDR2 SNEGSKA (reference sequence). J lost 13 bases, V lost 1 base, and 14 bases had no gene match.

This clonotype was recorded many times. In DNA, the CDR3 is TGTGCCAGCAGCCGACAGGGTAATGAGGGCGAAAAACTGTTTTTT. Translation: CASSRQGNEGEKLFF. This chain uses TRBV3-1 with TRBJ1-4, with 7 positions matching TRBD1. Germline loops: CDR1 LGHDT, CDR2 YNNKEL (reference sequence). J gave up 8 bases and V 4 bases, and 10 bases lay outside the gene matches. This CDR3 contains 15 residues.

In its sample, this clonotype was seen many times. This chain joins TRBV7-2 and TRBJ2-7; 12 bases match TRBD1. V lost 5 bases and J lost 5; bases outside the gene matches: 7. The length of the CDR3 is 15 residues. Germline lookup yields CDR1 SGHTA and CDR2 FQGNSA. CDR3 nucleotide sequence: TGTGCCAGCAGCAGGGACAGGGGGCAGGAGAACGAGCAGTACTTC. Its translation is CASSRDRGQENEQYF.

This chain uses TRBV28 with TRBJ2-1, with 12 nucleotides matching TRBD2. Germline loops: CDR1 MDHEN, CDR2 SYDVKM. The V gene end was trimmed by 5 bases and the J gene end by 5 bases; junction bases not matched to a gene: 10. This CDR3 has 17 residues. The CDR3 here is CASSPILGLAGDNEQFF. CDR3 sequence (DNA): TGTGCCAGCAGTCCAATCCTGGGACTAGCGGGTGACAATGAGCAGTTCTTC.

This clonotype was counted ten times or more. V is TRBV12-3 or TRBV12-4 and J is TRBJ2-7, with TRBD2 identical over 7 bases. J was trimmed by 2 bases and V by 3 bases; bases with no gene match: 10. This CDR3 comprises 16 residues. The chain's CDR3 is CASSFSASGITYEQYF. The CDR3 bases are TGTGCCAGCAGTTTCTCGGCTAGCGGCATTACCTACGAGCAGTACTTC.

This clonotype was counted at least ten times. The DNA for the CDR3 is TGTGCCAGCAGCTTAGCCTTTCGGGGAGGCACGGGCTACACCTTC. This sequence encodes CASSLAFRGGTGYTF. The chain carries TRBV11-2 and TRBJ1-2; D remains unclear. Trimming removed 1 base at V and 8 bases at J, with 17 bases between. CDR1 and CDR2 (germline): SGHAT, FQNNGV. This CDR3 is 15 amino acids long.

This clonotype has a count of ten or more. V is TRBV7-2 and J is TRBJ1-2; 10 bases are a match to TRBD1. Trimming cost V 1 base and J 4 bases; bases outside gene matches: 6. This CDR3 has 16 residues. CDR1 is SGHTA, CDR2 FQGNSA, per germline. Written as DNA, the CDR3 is TGTGCCAGCAGCTTAGTAGGGGGGGACAGGGGCTATGGCTACACCTTC. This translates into CASSLVGGDRGYGYTF.

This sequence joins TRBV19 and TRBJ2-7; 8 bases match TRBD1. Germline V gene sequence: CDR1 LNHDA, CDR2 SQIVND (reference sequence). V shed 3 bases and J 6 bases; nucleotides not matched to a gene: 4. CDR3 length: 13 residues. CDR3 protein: CASSMRTGSEQYF. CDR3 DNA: TGTGCCAGTAGTATGCGGACAGGGAGCGAGCAGTACTTC.

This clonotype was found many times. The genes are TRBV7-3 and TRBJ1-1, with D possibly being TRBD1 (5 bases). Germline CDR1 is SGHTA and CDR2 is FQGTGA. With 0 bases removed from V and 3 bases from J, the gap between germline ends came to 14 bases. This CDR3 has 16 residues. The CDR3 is CASSLTQAGGHTEAFF. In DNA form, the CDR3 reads TGTGCCAGCAGCTTAACTCAGGCGGGGGGTCACACTGAAGCTTTCTTT.

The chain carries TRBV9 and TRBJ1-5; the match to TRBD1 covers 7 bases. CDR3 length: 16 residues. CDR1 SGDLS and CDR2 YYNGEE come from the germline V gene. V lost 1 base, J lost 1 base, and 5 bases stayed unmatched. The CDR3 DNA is TGTGCCAGCAGCGTATGGGGCAGGGGGAGCAATCAGCCCCAGCATTTT. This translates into CASSVWGRGSNQPQHF.

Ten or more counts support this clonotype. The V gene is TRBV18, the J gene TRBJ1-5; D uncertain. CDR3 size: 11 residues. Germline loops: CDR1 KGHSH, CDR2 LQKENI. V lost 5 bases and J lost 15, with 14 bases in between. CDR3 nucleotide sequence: TGTGCCAGCTCAACCGGCCAAAGTTTGCATTTT. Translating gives CASSTGQSLHF.

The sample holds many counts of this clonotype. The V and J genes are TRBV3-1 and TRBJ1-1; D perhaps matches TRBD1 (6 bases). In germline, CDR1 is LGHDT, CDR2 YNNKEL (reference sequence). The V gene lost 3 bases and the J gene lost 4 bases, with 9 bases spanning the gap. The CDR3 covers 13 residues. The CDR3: CASSQGGGTEAFF. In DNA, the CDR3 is TGTGCCAGCAGCCAGGGAGGGGGCACTGAAGCTTTCTTT.

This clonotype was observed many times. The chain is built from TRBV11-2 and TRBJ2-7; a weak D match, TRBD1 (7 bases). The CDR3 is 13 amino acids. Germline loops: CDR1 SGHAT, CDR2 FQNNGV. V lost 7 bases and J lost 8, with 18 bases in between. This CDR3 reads CASIPGGRRKQYF. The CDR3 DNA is TGTGCCAGCATCCCAGGGGGGAGGAGGAAGCAGTACTTC.

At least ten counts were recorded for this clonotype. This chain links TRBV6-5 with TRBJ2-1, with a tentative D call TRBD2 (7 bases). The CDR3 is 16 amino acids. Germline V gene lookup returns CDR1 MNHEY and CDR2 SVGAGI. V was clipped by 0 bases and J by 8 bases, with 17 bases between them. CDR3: CASSYSSGGVGDEQFF. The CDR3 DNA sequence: TGTGCCAGCAGTTACTCCTCGGGGGGCGTGGGGGATGAGCAGTTCTTC.

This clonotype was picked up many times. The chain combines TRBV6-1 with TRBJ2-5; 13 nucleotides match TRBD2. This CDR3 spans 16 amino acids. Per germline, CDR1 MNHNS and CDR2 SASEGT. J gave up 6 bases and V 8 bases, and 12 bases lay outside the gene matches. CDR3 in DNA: TGTGCCAGCTCCTTTGGGACTAGCGGGATGGTGAAGACCCAGTACTTC. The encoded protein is CASSFGTSGMVKTQYF.

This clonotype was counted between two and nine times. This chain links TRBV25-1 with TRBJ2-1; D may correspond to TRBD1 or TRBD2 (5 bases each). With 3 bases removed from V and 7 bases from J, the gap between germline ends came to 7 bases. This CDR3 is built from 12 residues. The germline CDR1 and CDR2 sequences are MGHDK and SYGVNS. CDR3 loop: CASSDGGNEQFF. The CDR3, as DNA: TGTGCCAGCAGTGATGGGGGTAATGAGCAGTTCTTC.

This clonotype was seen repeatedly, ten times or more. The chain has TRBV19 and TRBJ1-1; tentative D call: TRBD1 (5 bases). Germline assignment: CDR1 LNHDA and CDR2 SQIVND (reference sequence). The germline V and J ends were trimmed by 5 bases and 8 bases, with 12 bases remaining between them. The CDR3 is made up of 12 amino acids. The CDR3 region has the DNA TGTGCCAGTAGTTTCACCGGGGCAGAAGCTTTCTTT. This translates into CASSFTGAEAFF.